The 22 T cell receptor beta chains in this list originate from one sample, sequenced in a study of blood T cell repertoires in COVID-19. Repertoires were generated with immunoSEQ multiplex PCR, while TCRdb's copy carries only in-frame clones and drops some. The sample contains 300,000 to 350,000 clones, roughly 87% of which appear only once. The sequenced sample consisted of peripheral blood. Source of these receptors: a man younger than 40 with COVID-19, enrolled during active disease.

This sequence joins TRBV29-1 and TRBJ1-2, with TRBD1 matching over 7 bases. CDR3 length: 13 residues. CDR1 and CDR2 (germline): SQVTM, ANQGSEA. The J segment lost 8 bases and the V segment lost 7 bases, leaving 13 bases of the junction unmatched. CDR3 sequence reads: CSAKGQLGLGYTF. Here the CDR3 DNA reads TGCAGCGCAAAGGGACAGTTGGGGCTGGGCTACACCTTC.

The rearrangement links TRBV18 to TRBJ2-7, with a tentative D call TRBD1 (5 bases). Germline assignment: CDR1 KGHSH and CDR2 LQKENI. The V end was cut by 3 bases, the J end by 6 bases, with 21 bases between. This CDR3 is 16 amino acids long. CDR3 region: CASSPRGTGVAGEQYF. In DNA, the CDR3 is TGTGCCAGCTCACCCAGAGGCACAGGAGTGGCCGGCGAGCAGTACTTC.

V gene TRBV5-4 combines with J gene TRBJ1-6; 10 bases are shared with TRBD1. The CDR3 is made up of 15 amino acids. V trimming: 5 bases; J trimming: 7 bases; junction bases outside the gene matches: 6. Germline V gives CDR1 SGHNT, CDR2 YYREEE (reference sequence). CDR3 sequence (DNA): TGTGCCAGCAGACTTATGGGACAGGGGAATTCACCCCTCCACTTT. Translating gives CASRLMGQGNSPLHF.

The chain carries TRBV19 and TRBJ2-5, with a tentative D call TRBD1 (6 bases). The germline V gene encodes CDR1 LNHDA and CDR2 SQIVND (reference sequence). The CDR3 has 13 amino acids. V was shortened by 1 base and J by 4 bases, with 7 bases between the two germline ends. CDR3 DNA sequence: TGTGCCAGTAGTATAGTGGACAGAGAGACCCAGTACTTC. This gives the protein CASSIVDRETQYF. Variable domain in full (rest from reference TRBV19 and TRBJ2-5): DGGITQSPKYLFRKEGQNVTLSCEQNLNHDAMYWYRQDPGQGLRLIYYSQIVNDFQKGDIAEGYSVSREKKESFPLTVTSAQKNPTAFYLCASSIVDRETQYFGPGTRLLVL.

V is TRBV6-4 and J is TRBJ1-2; D ambiguous. Between the trimmed V and J ends, which lost 0 bases and 8 bases, there was a span of 7 bases. The length of the CDR3 is 12 residues. Looked up from germline, CDR1 is MRHNA and CDR2 is SNTAGT. CDR3 DNA: TGTGCCAGCAGTGACTCGACGGGGGGCTACACCTTC. It yields the protein CASSDSTGGYTF.

This clone was seen only once. This chain links TRBV30 with TRBJ2-3; TRBD1 is a possible D gene (5 bases). In germline, CDR1 is GTSNPN, CDR2 SVGIG (reference sequence). Trimming pared 8 bases from V and 1 base from J, leaving 10 bases between. The CDR3 totals 12 residues. CDR3 in DNA: TGTGCCCAACAACAGGGCACAGATACGCAGTATTTT. Amino acids: CAQQQGTDTQYF.

This chain links TRBV29-1 with TRBJ2-1; no reliable D call. The V gene's germline CDR1 is SQVTM and CDR2 ANQGSEA. This CDR3 spans 12 amino acids. V lost 0 bases and J lost 10, with 10 bases in between. The CDR3 loop is CSVEDRGREQFF. In nucleotides, the CDR3 is TGCAGCGTTGAAGATCGTGGGCGAGAGCAGTTCTTC.

There are a few counts of this clone. The chain carries TRBV7-7 and TRBJ2-5, with a tentative D call TRBD2 (6 bases). Trimming left V 6 bases short and J 0 bases short, with 11 bases between. The germline V gene has CDR1 SSHAT and CDR2 FNYEAQ (reference sequence). The CDR3 consists of 14 residues. This CDR3 reads CASSQLADQETQYF. In DNA form, the CDR3 reads TGTGCCAGCAGTCAACTAGCTGACCAAGAGACCCAGTACTTC.

J is TRBJ1-4 and V is TRBV7-2, with D unresolved. The ends were cut back, 1 base at V and 5 bases at J, with 11 bases in the middle. Looked up from germline, CDR1 is SGHTA and CDR2 is FQGNSA. The CDR3 length is 15 residues. In DNA form, the CDR3 reads TGTGCCAGCAGCTTAGGAAATAGCCGGAATGAAAAACTGTTTTTT. Residues: CASSLGNSRNEKLFF.

The chain is built from TRBV6-5 and TRBJ2-1; tentative D call: TRBD1 (6 bases). The CDR3 runs to 12 residues. Per germline, CDR1 MNHEY and CDR2 SVGAGI. Trimming removed 9 bases from V and 8 bases from J, with 14 bases in between. The CDR3 loop is CASLGRGYEQFF. CDR3 nucleotide sequence: TGTGCCAGTCTCGGCAGGGGCTATGAGCAGTTCTTC.

The chain is built from TRBV19 and TRBJ1-3; D is unresolved. The CDR3 runs 16 residues. The V end was cut by 7 bases, the J end by 3 bases, with 19 bases between. Germline CDR1 reads LNHDA; CDR2 reads SQIVND (reference sequence). The CDR3 is CASTWRVEGYGNTIYF. The CDR3 nucleotides read TGTGCCAGTACATGGAGGGTTGAGGGTTATGGAAACACCATATATTTT.

This clone has ten or more counts. The rearrangement joins TRBV27 to TRBJ2-1; maybe TRBD2 (5 bases). Per germline, CDR1 MNHEY and CDR2 SMNVEV (reference sequence). The CDR3 is 16 amino acids. V was pared by 5 bases and J by 8 bases, with 22 bases between. The CDR3 loop reads CASSPGGGGSADEQFF. In nucleotides, the CDR3 is TGTGCCAGCAGTCCCGGCGGAGGCGGGTCGGCGGATGAGCAGTTCTTC.

V is TRBV15 and J is TRBJ2-7, with TRBD2 matching over 11 bases. The length of the CDR3 is 14 residues. The V gene's germline CDR1 is LNHNV and CDR2 YYDKDF (reference sequence). Germline trimming cut 5 bases from V and 5 bases from J; bases unmatched to any gene: 5. The CDR3 DNA sequence: TGTGCCACCAGCGTCAGACTAGCGGGAAACGAGCAGTACTTC. Residues: CATSVRLAGNEQYF.

The chain recombines TRBV7-3 with TRBJ2-3, with D possibly being TRBD2 (5 bases). Trimming pared 2 bases from V and 3 bases from J, leaving 18 bases between. The CDR3 extends over 17 amino acids. The V gene's germline CDR1 is SGHTA and CDR2 FQGTGA. CDR3 nucleotides: TGTGCCAGCAGCTTAGGTGTGGTGAGGGTGGGGACAGATACGCAGTATTTT. This sequence encodes CASSLGVVRVGTDTQYF.

V usage is TRBV5-1 and J usage is TRBJ1-2; D is uncertain. Germline lookup yields CDR1 SGHRS and CDR2 YFSETQ. V shed 6 bases and J shed 4 bases, with 19 bases lying between them. The CDR3 covers 15 residues. CDR3 in amino acids: CASTLTVNSFYGYTF. Here the CDR3 DNA reads TGCGCCAGCACCCTGACTGTTAACTCCTTCTATGGCTACACCTTC.

V is TRBV19 and J is TRBJ2-4, with 8 bases lining up with TRBD2. The CDR3 is 15 amino acids. The germline V gene has CDR1 LNHDA and CDR2 SQIVND (reference sequence). V shed 3 bases and J 0 bases; nucleotides not matched to a gene: 1. As DNA, the CDR3 is TGTGCCAGTAGTATTAGCGGGAAAGCCAAAAACATTCAGTACTTC. Translation: CASSISGKAKNIQYF.

V is TRBV3-1 (or the pseudogene TRBV3-2) and J is TRBJ2-3; TRBD2 matches at 10 bases. The CDR3 covers 15 residues. Trimming took 3 bases from V and 4 from J; bases not matched to a gene: 4. Germline loops: CDR1 LGHDT, CDR2 YNNKEL (reference sequence). The CDR3 DNA is TGTGCCAGCAGCCATATAGCGGGGGGACCAGATACGCAGTATTTT. Translation: CASSHIAGGPDTQYF.

The chain couples TRBV10-3 to TRBJ1-2; no firm D call. Germline V gene lookup returns CDR1 ENHRY and CDR2 SYGVKD. With 2 bases removed from V and 7 bases from J, the gap between germline ends came to 11 bases. CDR3 length equals 13 residues. The CDR3 DNA sequence: TGTGCCATCAGTGAGGCTAGGGAGGGTGGCTACACCTTC. Residues: CAISEAREGGYTF.

This clone was counted a single time. The chain has TRBV10-2 and TRBJ1-2; perhaps TRBD1 as D (5 bases). This CDR3 is 15 amino acids long. Trimming pared 3 bases from V and 4 bases from J, leaving 15 bases between. Germline assignment: CDR1 WSHSY and CDR2 SAAADI. The CDR3 loop is CASSEQDILGYGYTF. The CDR3 DNA follows: TGCGCCAGCAGTGAACAGGATATACTCGGCTATGGCTACACCTTC.

V and J are TRBV10-3 and TRBJ1-2; TRBD1 might be the D (5 bases). V shed 4 bases and J shed 8 bases, with 17 bases lying between them. The CDR3 sequence is 14 residues long. Germline CDR1 is ENHRY and CDR2 is SYGVKD. CDR3 nucleotide sequence: TGTGCCATCAGTGGTGGCGGGGGGGGAGGAGGCTACACCTTC. Translated, it gives CAISGGGGGGGYTF.

The gene calls are TRBV7-9 and TRBJ2-7; TRBD1 agrees at 7 bases. The germline CDR1 and CDR2 sequences are SEHNR and FQNEAQ (reference sequence). The CDR3 runs to 14 residues. The V gene end was trimmed by 5 bases and the J gene end by 4 bases; junction bases not matched to a gene: 8. This CDR3 is CASSPGEGAYEQYF. DNA of the CDR3: TGTGCCAGCAGCCCCGGAGAGGGGGCGTACGAGCAGTACTTC.

The chain recombines TRBV7-2 with TRBJ1-6; a possible D gene is TRBD1 (5 bases). The V end lost 4 bases, the J end lost 7 bases, and 17 bases lay between the germline ends. Germline V CDR1 and CDR2: SGHTA, FQGNSA. The CDR3 runs 16 residues. The DNA for the CDR3 is TGTGCCAGCAGCTCCGGGCAAGGGGTGGGGAATTCACCCCTCCACTTT. Translating it yields CASSSGQGVGNSPLHF. Variable domain in full (rest from reference TRBV7-2 and TRBJ1-6): GAGVSQSPSNKVTEKGKDVELRCDPISGHTALYWYRQSLGQGLEFLIYFQGNSAPDKSGLPSDRFSAERTGGSVSTLTIQRTQQEDSAVYLCASSSGQGVGNSPLHFGNGTRLTVT.